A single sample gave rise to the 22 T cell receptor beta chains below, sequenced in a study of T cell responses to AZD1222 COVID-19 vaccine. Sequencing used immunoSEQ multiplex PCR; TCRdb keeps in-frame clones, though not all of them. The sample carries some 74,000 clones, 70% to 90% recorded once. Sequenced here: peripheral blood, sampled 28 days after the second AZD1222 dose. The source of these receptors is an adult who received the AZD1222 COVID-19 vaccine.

CDR3 nucleotides: TGTGCCATCAGTGAGTCACAGGGGACCTATAGCAATCAGCCCCAGCATTTT. Protein sequence: CAISESQGTYSNQPQHF. The chain couples TRBV10-3 to TRBJ1-5; 7 bases line up with TRBD1. The CDR3 is 17 amino acids. The junction had 5 bases not matched to a gene; V was cut back by 0 bases and J by 0 bases. Germline assignment: CDR1 ENHRY and CDR2 SYGVKD.

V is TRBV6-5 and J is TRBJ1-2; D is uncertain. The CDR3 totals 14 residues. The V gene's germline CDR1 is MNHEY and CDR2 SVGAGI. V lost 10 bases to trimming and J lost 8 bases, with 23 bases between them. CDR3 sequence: CATSVSRTREGYTF. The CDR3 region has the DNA TGTGCCACCTCCGTTAGTCGCACGCGAGAGGGCTACACCTTC.

CDR3: CSAHTEYTEAFF. DNA for the CDR3: TGCAGCGCCCATACGGAGTACACTGAAGCTTTCTTT. The rearrangement links TRBV29-1 to TRBJ1-1; D unresolved. The length of the CDR3 is 12 residues. The V end lost 7 bases, the J end lost 3 bases, and 12 bases lay between the germline ends. Per germline, CDR1 SQVTM and CDR2 ANQGSEA.

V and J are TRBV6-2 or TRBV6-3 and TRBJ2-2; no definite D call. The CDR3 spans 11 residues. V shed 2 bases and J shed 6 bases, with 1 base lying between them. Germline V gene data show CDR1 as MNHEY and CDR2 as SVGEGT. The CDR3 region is CASSYPGELFF. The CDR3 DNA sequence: TGTGCCAGCAGTTACCCCGGGGAGCTGTTTTTT.

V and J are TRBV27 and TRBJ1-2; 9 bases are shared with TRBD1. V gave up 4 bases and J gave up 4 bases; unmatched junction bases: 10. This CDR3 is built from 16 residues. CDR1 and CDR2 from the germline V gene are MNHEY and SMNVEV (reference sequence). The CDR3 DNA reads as TGTGCCAGCAGTTCCCTTTTAAAGGGACAGGGCTATGGCTACACCTTC. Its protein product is CASSSLLKGQGYGYTF.

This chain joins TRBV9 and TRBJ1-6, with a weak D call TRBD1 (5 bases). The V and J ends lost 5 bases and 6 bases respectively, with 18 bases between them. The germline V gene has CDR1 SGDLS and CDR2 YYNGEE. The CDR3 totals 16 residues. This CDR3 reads CASSKRGLGVNSPLHF. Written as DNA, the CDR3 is TGTGCCAGCAGTAAACGAGGGCTGGGGGTTAATTCACCCCTCCACTTT.

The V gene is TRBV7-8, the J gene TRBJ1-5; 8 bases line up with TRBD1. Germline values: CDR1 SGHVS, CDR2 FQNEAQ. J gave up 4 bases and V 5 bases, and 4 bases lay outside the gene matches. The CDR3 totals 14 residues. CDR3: CASSVYRGNQPQHF. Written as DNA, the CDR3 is TGTGCCAGCAGCGTCTACAGGGGGAATCAGCCCCAGCATTTT.

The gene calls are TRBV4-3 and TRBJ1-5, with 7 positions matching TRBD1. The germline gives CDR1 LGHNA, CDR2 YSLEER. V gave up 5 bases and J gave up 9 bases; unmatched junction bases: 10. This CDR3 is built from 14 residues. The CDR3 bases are TGCGCCAGCAGCGAGGGGGCCTCCCGGGGGCCCCAGCATTTT. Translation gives CASSEGASRGPQHF.

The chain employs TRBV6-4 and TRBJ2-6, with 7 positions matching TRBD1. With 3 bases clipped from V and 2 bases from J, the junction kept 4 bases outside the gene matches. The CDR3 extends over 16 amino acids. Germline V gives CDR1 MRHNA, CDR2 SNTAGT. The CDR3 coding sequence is TGTGCCAGCAGTGAACTAACAGGGGCTGGGGCCAACGTCCTGACTTTC. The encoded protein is CASSELTGAGANVLTF.

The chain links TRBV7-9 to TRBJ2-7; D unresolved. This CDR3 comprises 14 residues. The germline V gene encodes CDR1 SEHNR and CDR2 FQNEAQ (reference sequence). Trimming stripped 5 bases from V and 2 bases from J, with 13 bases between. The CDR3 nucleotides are TGTGCCAGCAGCGGATACAGCATTCCCTACGAGCAGTACTTC. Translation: CASSGYSIPYEQYF.

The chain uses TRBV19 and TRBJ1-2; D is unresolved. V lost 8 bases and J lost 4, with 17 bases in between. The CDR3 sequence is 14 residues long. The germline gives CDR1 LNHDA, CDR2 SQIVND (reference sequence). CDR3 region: CASWVRGRSYGYTF. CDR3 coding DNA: TGTGCCAGTTGGGTCCGGGGAAGGAGCTATGGCTACACCTTC.

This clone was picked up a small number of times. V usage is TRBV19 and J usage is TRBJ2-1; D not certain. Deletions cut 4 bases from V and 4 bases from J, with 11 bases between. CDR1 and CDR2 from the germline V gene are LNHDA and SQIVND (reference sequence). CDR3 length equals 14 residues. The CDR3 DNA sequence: TGTGCCAGTAGTACACCCTCGGTTTACAATGAGCAGTTCTTC. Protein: CASSTPSVYNEQFF.

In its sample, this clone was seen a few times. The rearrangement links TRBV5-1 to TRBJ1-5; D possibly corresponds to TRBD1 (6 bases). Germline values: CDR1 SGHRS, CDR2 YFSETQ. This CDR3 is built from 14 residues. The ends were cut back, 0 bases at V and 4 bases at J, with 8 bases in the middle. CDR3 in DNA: TGCGCCAGCAGCTTGGGAGGACAGAATCAGCCCCAGCATTTT. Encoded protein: CASSLGGQNQPQHF.

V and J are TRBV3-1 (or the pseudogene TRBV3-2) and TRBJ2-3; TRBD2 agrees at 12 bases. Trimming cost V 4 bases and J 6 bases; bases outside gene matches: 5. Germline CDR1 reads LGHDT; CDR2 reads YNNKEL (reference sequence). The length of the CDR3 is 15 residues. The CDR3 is CASSPTSGSTDTQYF. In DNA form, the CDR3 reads TGTGCCAGCAGCCCGACTAGCGGGAGTACTGATACGCAGTATTTT.

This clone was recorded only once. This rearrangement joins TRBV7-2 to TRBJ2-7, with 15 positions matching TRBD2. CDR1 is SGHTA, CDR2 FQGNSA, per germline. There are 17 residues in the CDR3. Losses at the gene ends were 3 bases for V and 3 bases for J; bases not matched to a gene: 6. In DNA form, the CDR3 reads TGTGCCAGCAGCTTGGGGACTAGCGGGGGGCGACGCTACGAGCAGTACTTC. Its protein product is CASSLGTSGGRRYEQYF.

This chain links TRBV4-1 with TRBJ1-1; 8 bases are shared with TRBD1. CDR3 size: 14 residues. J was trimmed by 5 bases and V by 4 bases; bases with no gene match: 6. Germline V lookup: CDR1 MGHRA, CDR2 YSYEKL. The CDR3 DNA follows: TGCGCCAGCAGCCGCAGGGGGCCCGAAACTGAAGCTTTCTTT. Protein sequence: CASSRRGPETEAFF.

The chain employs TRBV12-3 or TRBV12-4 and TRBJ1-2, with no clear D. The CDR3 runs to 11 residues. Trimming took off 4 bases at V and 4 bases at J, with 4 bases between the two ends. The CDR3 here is CASSSPYGYTF. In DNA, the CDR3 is TGTGCCAGCAGTTCCCCCTATGGCTACACCTTC.

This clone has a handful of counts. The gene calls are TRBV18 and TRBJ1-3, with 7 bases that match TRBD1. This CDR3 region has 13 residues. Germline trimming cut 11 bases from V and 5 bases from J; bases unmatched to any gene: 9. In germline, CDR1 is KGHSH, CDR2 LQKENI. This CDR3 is CAASGGDRNTIYF. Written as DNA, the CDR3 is TGTGCCGCCTCAGGGGGAGACAGAAACACCATATATTTT.

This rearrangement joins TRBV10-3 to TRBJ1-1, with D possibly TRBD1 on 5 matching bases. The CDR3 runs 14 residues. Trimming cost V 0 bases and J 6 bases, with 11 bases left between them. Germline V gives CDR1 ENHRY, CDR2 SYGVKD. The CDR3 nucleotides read TGTGCCATCAGTGAGTCGACAGCTAGCGCTGAAGCTTTCTTT. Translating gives CAISESTASAEAFF.

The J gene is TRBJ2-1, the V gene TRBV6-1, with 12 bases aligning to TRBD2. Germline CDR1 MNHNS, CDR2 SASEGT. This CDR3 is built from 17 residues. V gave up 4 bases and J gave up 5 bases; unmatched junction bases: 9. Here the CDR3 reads CASSAPGLAGGDNEQFF. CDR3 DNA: TGTGCCAGCAGTGCCCCGGGACTAGCGGGTGGGGACAATGAGCAGTTCTTC.

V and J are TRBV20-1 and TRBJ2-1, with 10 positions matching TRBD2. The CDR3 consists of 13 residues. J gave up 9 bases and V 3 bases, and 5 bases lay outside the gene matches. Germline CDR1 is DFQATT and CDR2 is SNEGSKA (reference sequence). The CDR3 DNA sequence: TGCAGTGCTAGTCCTAGCGGGAGCGGTGAGCAGTTCTTC. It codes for CSASPSGSGEQFF.

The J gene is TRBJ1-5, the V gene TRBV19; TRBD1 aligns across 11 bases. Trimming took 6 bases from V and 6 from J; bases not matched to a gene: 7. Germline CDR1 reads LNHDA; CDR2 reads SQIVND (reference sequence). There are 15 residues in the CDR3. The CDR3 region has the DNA TGTGCCAGTAGGTCTTCGGACAGGGGGCTTCAGCCCCAGCATTTT. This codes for CASRSSDRGLQPQHF.